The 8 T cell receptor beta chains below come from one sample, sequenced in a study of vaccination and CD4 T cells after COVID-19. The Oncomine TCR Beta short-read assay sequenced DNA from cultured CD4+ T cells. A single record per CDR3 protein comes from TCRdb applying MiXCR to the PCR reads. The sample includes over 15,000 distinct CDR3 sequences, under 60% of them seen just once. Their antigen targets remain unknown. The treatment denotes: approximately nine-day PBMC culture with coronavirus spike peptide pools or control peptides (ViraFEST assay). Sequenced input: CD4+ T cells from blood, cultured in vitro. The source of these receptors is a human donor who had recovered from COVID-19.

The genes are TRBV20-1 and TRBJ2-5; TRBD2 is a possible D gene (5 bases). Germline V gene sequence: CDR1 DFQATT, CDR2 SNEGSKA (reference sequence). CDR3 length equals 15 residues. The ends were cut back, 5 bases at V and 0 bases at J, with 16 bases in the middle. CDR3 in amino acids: CSAFGGGLYQETQYF. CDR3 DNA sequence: TGCAGTGCTTTCGGCGGAGGTTTGTACCAAGAGACCCAGTACTTC.

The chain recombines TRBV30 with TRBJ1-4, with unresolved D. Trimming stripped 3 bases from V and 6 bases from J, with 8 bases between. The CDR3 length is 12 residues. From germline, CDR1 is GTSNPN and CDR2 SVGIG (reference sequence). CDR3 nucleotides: TGTGCCTGGAGGCGACGGGATGAAAAACTGTTTTTT. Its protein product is CAWRRRDEKLFF.

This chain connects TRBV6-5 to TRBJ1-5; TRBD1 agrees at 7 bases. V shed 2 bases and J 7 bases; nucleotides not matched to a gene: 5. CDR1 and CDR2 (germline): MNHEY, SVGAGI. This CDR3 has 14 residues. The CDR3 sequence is CASSYGQGGQPQHF. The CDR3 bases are TGTGCCAGCAGTTACGGGCAGGGGGGACAGCCCCAGCATTTT.

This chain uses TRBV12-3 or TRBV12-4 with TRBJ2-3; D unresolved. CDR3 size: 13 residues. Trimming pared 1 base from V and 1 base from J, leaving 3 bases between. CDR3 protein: CASSLVGTDTQYF. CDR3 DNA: TGTGCCAGCAGTTTAGTGGGCACAGATACGCAGTATTTT.

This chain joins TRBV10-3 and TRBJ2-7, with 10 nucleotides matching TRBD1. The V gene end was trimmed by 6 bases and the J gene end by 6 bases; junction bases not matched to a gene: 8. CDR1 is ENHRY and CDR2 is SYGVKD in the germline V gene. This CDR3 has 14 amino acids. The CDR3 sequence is CAISSGTGDFEQYF. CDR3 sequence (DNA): TGTGCCATCAGCTCCGGGACAGGGGATTTCGAGCAGTACTTC.

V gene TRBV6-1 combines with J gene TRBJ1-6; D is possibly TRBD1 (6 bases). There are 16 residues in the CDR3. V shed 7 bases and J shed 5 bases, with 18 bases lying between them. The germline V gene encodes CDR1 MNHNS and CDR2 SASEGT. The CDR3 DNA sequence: TGTGCCAGCACCTTCGCGGGGGGACAAGATAATTCACCCCTCCACTTT. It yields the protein CASTFAGGQDNSPLHF.

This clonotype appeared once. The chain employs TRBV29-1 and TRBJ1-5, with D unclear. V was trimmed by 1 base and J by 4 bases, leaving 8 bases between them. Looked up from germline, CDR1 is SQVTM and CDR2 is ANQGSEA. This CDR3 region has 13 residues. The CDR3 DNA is TGCAGCGTTGAAGGTGGGGAAAATCAGCCCCAGCATTTT. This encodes CSVEGGENQPQHF.

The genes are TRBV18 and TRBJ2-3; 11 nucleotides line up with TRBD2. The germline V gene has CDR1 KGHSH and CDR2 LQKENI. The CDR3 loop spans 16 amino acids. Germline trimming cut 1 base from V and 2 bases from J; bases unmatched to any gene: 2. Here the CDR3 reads CASSPLLAGDTDTQYF. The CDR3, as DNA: TGTGCCAGCTCACCACTACTAGCGGGGGACACAGATACGCAGTATTTT.